This paragraph reports one T cell receptor (beta chain). Its target antigen remains unknown. Qualities for individual bases were not recorded, and no much larger clone is one base off. Trimming removed 2 bases from V and 2 bases from J; the gene matches leave 5 bases unexplained. The germline V gene gives CDR1 as SGHDN and CDR2 as FVKESK. From the cysteine through the phenylalanine, the CDR3 covers 15 amino acids. The kept DNA is CDR3 alone, 45 bases in frame from the first base. The sample belongs to a study of siplizumab effects on memory and regulatory T cells (dated by TCRdb to the late 2010s). Regarding the research as a whole: The study looked at the effect of siplizumab, an anti-CD2 antibody, on alloreactive T-cell subsets in allogeneic mixed lymphocyte reactions made from human PBMCs.

TCRbeta CDR3 sequencing was performed on sorted unstimulated T cells and on proliferating T cells recovered from mixed lymphocyte reactions. Fresh whole blood from approximately 11 HLA-typed healthy donors served as the source for isolating PBMCs. To map where alloreactive clones came from, CD4+ non-regulatory T cells in the unstimulated state were FACS-sorted. Broader findings and caveats from the paper: In reactions with siplizumab, an average of 68.8% of mappable alloreactive CD4+ clones were Treg-derived, compared with about 27% in control reactions. Because sequences at frequencies below about 10^-5 were poorly captured, only a minor fraction of alloreactive clones could be mapped back to unstimulated subsets. Compared with memory T cells, unstimulated naive T cells appeared more diverse, and naive cells seemed to make a substantial contribution to the alloresponse. The cumulative frequency of alloreactive sequences traceable to unstimulated CD4+ memory T cells was significantly reduced by siplizumab. For roughly 80-97% of proliferating CD4+ or CD8+ clones, no naive or memory phenotype could be assigned. Whether proliferating Tregs from siplizumab cultures actually had suppressive function was not functionally confirmed.

Preparation of the library involved the immunoSEQ multiplex PCR assay. Each sample had 9 x 10^4 or so TCR templates assayed by the deep sequencing platform. Genomic DNA extracted from sorted T cells was the material used for TCRbeta CDR3 sequencing. In the original analysis: The R programming language was used for the clonal analysis of the TCRbeta CDR3 data. Unstimulated samples were compared with post-reaction CFSE-low samples to define alloreactive CD4+ and CD8+ clones. By matching sequences to the repertoires of sorted unstimulated Treg and non-Treg cells, each alloreactive CD4+ clone was assigned a regulatory or non-regulatory origin. Entries here come from immuneACCESS through TCRdb and include only in-frame sequences with V and J called. Some clones fail to appear in such tables; in the studies checked, an unresolved V gene covers under half of the shortfall, and the cause of the remainder is unknown. Clone size and V and J calls were adopted from that table, with D and trimming inferred from the DNA. Recorded for this sample are about 120,000 clones; approximately 94% of them occurred a single time. The ten largest account for 1.5% to 2% of the sample.

The sequence was collected from a human donor in good health. The V and J genes are TRBV14 and TRBJ2-5, and TRBD1 aligns with 7 junction nucleotides. Material for sequencing was non-Treg CD4+ T cells sorted from blood. This sample's cell subset or site label indicates: FACS-sorted unstimulated CD4+ non-regulatory T cells. The CDR3 in this case is CASSQYNRGQETQYF. The DNA sequence is given as TGTGCCAGCAGCCAATATAACAGGGGACAAGAGACCCAGTACTTC.